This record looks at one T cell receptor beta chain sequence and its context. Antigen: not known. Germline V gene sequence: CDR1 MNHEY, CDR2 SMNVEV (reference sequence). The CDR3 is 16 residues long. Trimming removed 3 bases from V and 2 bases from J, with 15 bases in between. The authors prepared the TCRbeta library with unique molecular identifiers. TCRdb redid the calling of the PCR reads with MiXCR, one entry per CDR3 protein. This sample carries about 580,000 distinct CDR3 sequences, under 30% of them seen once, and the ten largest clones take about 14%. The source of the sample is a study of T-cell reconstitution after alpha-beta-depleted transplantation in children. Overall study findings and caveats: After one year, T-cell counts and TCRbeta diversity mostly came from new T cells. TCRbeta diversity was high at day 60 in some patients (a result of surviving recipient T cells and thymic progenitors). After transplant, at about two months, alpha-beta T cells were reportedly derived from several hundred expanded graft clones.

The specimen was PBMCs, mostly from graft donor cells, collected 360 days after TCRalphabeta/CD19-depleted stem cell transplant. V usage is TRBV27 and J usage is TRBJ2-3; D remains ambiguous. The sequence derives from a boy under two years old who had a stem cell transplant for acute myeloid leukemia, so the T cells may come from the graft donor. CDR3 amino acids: CASSFGITTFTDTQYF. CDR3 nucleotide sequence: TGTGCCAGCAGTTTTGGGATCACTACCTTCACAGATACGCAGTATTTT.